This T cell receptor beta chain is drawn from a study of OX40 agonist ivuxolimab in advanced cancers. For context, the study as a whole: Ivuxolimab, which targeted the costimulatory receptor OX40 (CD134), was an agonistic, fully human IgG2 monoclonal antibody. Intravenous ivuxolimab was administered to patients every 2 weeks at six dose levels: 0.01, 0.1, 0.3, 1.5, 3 and 10 mg/kg. Among the roughly 50 dose-escalation patients, roughly 20 had hepatocellular carcinoma, approximately 15 melanoma, 9 renal cell carcinoma and 9 head and neck cancer. In the dose-escalation cohort, over 65% of patients were male, and the mean age was around 60 years, with a range of 23 to 79. Prior anti-PD-1, anti-PD-L1 or anti-CTLA-4 therapy was permitted, and 30% to 45% of dose-escalation patients had received checkpoint inhibitors. Three dose-escalation patients achieved partial responses, one with hepatocellular carcinoma and two with cutaneous melanoma. The purpose of peripheral TCRbeta sequencing was to test whether ivuxolimab changed TCR sequence diversity and led to clonal T-cell expansion. The paper reports the monotherapy dose-escalation portion (N ≈ 50 patients) of the phase I ivuxolimab trial.

Broad study findings and their caveats: At doses of 0.1 to 3.0 mg/kg, clonal expansion of both CD4+ and CD8+ T cells in blood was seen between baseline and week 6. Partial responders in the 0.1-3.0 mg/kg groups had among the lowest normalized peripheral clonal expansion, especially among CD8+ T cells. The antigen specificity of the peripheral T cells that underwent clonal expansion was not determined. Low levels of normalized T-cell clonal expansion were also seen in some nonresponding patients. After ivuxolimab, more expanded clones were found on average in CD8+ T cells than in CD4+ T cells.

Reading from cysteine to phenylalanine, the CDR3 counts 14 amino acids. Only CDR3 DNA remains: 42 bases, in frame from the first base. V and J are truncated by 1 base and 2 bases respectively, leaving an intervening sequence of 9 bases. The germline V gene provides CDR1 MGHRA and CDR2 YSYEKL. Genomic DNA was isolated from the sorted cells so that the TCRbeta CDR3 region could be sequenced. The immunoSEQ Assay was used to sequence the TCRbeta CDR3 regions. The source is immuneACCESS, and TCRdb retained only in-frame sequences with V and J called. Part of the clones is not carried over; for the studies checked, unresolved V genes explain less than half of this, and the remainder is unexplained. Counted in this sample were about 63,000 clones; approximately 86% of them appeared once. The ten largest clones capture about 0.73% of the sample. Patients with a history of autoimmune disease or receiving systemic immunosuppression were excluded from the trial. In every dose cohort, peripheral blood was drawn for TCR sequencing at baseline, cycle 4 day 1, and cycle 7 day 1. Samples came from an open-label, multicenter, first-in-human phase I dose-escalation trial of ivuxolimab. Adults with locally advanced or metastatic head and neck squamous cell, hepatocellular, melanoma or renal cell carcinoma were enrolled in the trial. Before TCR sequencing, CD4+ T cells and CD8+ T cells were sorted from peripheral blood as separate populations.

Concerning this clone itself: Its antigen is still unknown. No clone much larger than this one lies a single base away; base qualities are absent.

Sample: CD4+ or CD8+ T cells sorted from blood, taken in a trial of the OX40 agonist ivuxolimab. The V and J segments used are TRBV4-1 and TRBJ2-7; there is no confident call for the D gene. This clonotype was sampled from an adult with an advanced solid tumor such as melanoma, head and neck, liver or kidney cancer. The CDR3 region reads CASSQGRGPYEQYF. Read as DNA, the sequence is TGCGCCAGCAGCCAAGGACGTGGACCCTACGAGCAGTACTTC.